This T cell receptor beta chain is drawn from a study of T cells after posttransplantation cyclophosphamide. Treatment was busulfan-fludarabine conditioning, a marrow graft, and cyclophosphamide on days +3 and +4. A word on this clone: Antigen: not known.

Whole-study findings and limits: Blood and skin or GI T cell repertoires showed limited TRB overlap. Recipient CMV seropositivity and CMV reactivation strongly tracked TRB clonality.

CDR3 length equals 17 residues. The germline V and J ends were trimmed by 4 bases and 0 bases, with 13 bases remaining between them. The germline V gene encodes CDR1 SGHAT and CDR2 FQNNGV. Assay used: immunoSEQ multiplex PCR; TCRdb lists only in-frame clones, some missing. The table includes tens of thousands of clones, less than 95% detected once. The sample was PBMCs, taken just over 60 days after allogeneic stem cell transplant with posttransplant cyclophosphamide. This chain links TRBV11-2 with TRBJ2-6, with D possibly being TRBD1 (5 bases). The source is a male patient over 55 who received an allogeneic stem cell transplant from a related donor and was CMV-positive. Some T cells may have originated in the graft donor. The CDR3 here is CASSSTGSHSGANVLTF. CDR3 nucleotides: TGTGCCAGCAGCTCCACAGGCTCCCACTCTGGGGCCAACGTCCTGACTTTC.